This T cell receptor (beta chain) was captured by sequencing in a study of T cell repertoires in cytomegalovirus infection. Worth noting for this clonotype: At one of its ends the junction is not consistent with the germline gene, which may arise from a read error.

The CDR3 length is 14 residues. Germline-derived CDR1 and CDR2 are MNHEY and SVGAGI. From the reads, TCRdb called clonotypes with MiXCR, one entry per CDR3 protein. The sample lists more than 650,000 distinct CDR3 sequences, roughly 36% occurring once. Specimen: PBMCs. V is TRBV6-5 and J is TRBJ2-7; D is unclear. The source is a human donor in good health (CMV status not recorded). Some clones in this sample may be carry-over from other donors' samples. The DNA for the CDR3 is TGTGCCAGCAGCCCCCTACCCGGCTCCGACGAGCAGTACTTC. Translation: CASSPLPGSDEQYF.